This TCR beta chain was observed in a study of beta chain features in type 1 diabetes. Background on the study: Researchers looked at roughly 110 million sorted cells across all samples. Study conclusions and caveats: TCRB CDR3s from Type 1 diabetes patients were moderately but significantly shorter in all four CD4+ subsets.

This clone was counted only a few times. What it recognizes is unknown. Investigators reverse transcribed all isolated RNA, so they sequenced expressed TCRB transcripts. Data came from immunoSEQ multiplex PCR; TCRdb stores just in-frame clones and leaves some out. The sample shows some 160,000 clones, approximately 8.8% of them seen only once. Per germline, CDR1 SGHRS and CDR2 YFSETQ. Trimming took off 0 bases at V and 3 bases at J, with 10 bases between the two ends. This CDR3 contains 14 residues. Sequencing was done on a sample of central memory CD4+ T cells from blood. This sequence was found in a woman aged 25 to 39 with type 1 diabetes. The rearrangement joins TRBV5-1 to TRBJ2-7; D may be TRBD2 (6 bases). The CDR3 region has the DNA TGCGCCAGCAGCTTGGCCGGGAGCGACTACGAGCAGTACTTC. Its translation: CASSLAGSDYEQYF.